This T cell receptor (beta chain) came from a study of post-analysis software for immune sequencing data. In the study overall: Relapsing-remitting, secondary progressive and progressive-relapsing forms made up the multiple sclerosis disease courses.

Each TCR beta cDNA library carried unique molecular identifiers. MiXCR was run by TCRdb on the PCR reads, yielding one entry per CDR3 protein. Of fewer than 550,000 distinct CDR3 sequences listed, around 36% are singletons. Study findings and constraints: Samples made in the same batch grouped tightly together by F measure. Included in a set of roughly five TRBV segments more frequent in patients than controls were TRBV5-6, TRBV5-1 and TRBV20-1.

From germline, CDR1 is MNHNY and CDR2 SVGAGI (reference sequence). Trimming cost V 2 bases and J 2 bases; bases outside gene matches: 11. This CDR3 spans 17 amino acids. Worth noting for this clonotype: Its target is not known.

The source material was blood. The chain recombines TRBV6-6 with TRBJ2-5, with 7 bases identical to TRBD2. The clonotype originates from a girl younger than 18 with multiple sclerosis. The CDR3 DNA reads TGTGCCAGCAGTTACGGGGAGGGGACCGGGCCGCAAGAGACCCAGTACTTC. This gives the protein CASSYGEGTGPQETQYF.